This T cell receptor beta chain was documented in a study of T cells in Graves' hyperthyroidism and ophthalmopathy (dated by TCRdb to between 2018 and 2021). Context from the whole study: Peripheral blood was sampled at the time of initial diagnosis, prior to any treatment. A discovery cohort of about a hundred patients, roughly 43 with Graves' ophthalmopathy and approximately 55 with stable Graves' hyperthyroidism, was used to find distinguishing TCR V-J signatures. Whether ophthalmopathy could be predicted prospectively was tested in an independent validation cohort made up of some 20 hyperthyroidism patients plus 17 patients who later progressed to ophthalmopathy. The 75 to 100 discovery patients were divided at random into training and test sets in a 7:3 ratio. In roughly six Graves' hyperthyroidism patients, the study also compared T-cell repertoires from thyroid tissue with T-cell repertoires from blood. Once sampling was done, hyperthyroidism patients were given methimazole at a starting dose of 30 mg daily, whereas ophthalmopathy patients were given high-dose intravenous methylprednisolone. According to the paper, TCR Vbeta CDR3 sequencing was carried out on some 140 peripheral blood samples, which came from 40 to 45 ophthalmopathy, 75 or so hyperthyroidism and roughly 17 progressor patients.

V loses 2 bases of germline sequence and J loses 5 bases, and the interval between the two ends is 18 bases. Including the terminal cysteine and phenylalanine, the CDR3 comprises 16 residues. The retained sequence is limited to the CDR3, 48 bases, with the frame set at the first base. In the germline V gene, CDR1 corresponds to KGHDR and CDR2 to SFDVKD. Regarding this clonotype: Its antigen is currently not known. No base qualities exist here, and no much larger clone lies one base off it.

A patient counted as having stable Graves' hyperthyroidism if no progression to ophthalmopathy occurred over 18 months of follow-up. Hyperthyroidism patients were newly diagnosed, with disease duration under 2 months, and aged 18 to 65 years. The study excluded patients with uncontrolled infections, other autoimmune diseases, pregnancy or lactation. Clinical symptoms, serum thyroxine and TRAb, thyroid ultrasound, and orbital computed tomography formed the basis for the diagnoses. PBMCs were separated from roughly 9.6 ml of fresh peripheral blood using Ficoll-Paque density gradient centrifugation. Total RNA was extracted with Trizol reagent, and quality was checked on an Agilent 2100 Bioanalyzer. Study-wide findings and limitations: No statistical method was used to fix the sample size in advance, and group allocation was not hidden from the investigators. Most expanded thyroid clonotypes (frequency above 0.001) were also found in blood, which suggests that blood repertoires may mirror thyroid immune responses. A 13 V-J signature model separated ophthalmopathy from stable hyperthyroidism, with about 90% sensitivity and 81.08% specificity in cross-validation and 80%/75% in testing. In validation, the model predicted progression to ophthalmopathy with approximately 71% sensitivity and less than 75% specificity, a median of 6.5 months before onset.

The TCR beta CDR3 regions were amplified from RNA transcripts. For the first round of RT-PCR on the TCR CDR3, the HTBI primer set was used together with the Qiagen OneStep RT-PCR kit. The libraries were constructed in a second round of multiplex PCR and then size-selected and purified. The libraries were sequenced on an Illumina HiSeq2000 using paired-end 100 bp reads. As for the authors' bioinformatics: Raw data were processed with SOAPnuke, discarding reads with adapters, uncalled bases, mean Phred below 15, or no exact constant-primer or identifier match. COPE v1.2.5 was used to merge high-quality paired reads, and clonotypes were defined as unique nucleotide sequences. MiTCR v1.1 was used to align the clonotypes against IMGT TRBV, TRBD and TRBJ reference segments. The analysis included only V-J combinations with a frequency above 0.0001, which together covered more than 99% of the repertoires. A TCS score was defined as the ratio between F50 (clonal expansion) and ExV (chaos), using BLOSUM62-based TCRdist between CDR3 peptides within each V-J. Welch's t-statistics and random forest reduced some 510 V-J features to roughly 13, which were used in a naive Bayes classifier (R e1071). TCRdb trimmed the raw reads at Q25, called clones with MiXCR and kept productive beta chains. All rows with the same CDR3 protein become a single entry with the most common DNA and genes. The authors' filters were not applied to this entry. This sample comprises 450,000 to 650,000 distinct CDR3 sequences, about a fifth of them detected only once. Of the sample, about 26% is held by the ten largest clones.

This TCR derives from a man aged 18 to 35 with Graves' hyperthyroidism. The sequenced sample was blood. Here the chain combines TRBV24-1 and TRBJ2-7; a tentative D match to TRBD2 spans 6 bases. The DNA sequence is given as TGTGCCACCAGTGATTCCCCCGCCGGGAGAGGGGACGAGCAGTACTTC. This gives the protein CATSDSPAGRGDEQYF.